Listed below are T cell receptor beta chains from one sample, sequenced in a study of shared clonotypes between healthy human individuals. Method: immunoSEQ multiplex PCR; TCRdb's copy keeps in-frame clones and lacks some. The sample consists of some 1.5 million clones, over 95% of them appearing once. Sequencing was carried out using naive CD4+ T cells sorted from blood. These receptors originate from a man aged 30-40 years in good health. Both conserved end residues are part of each CDR3. The order of the fields is CDR3 length, D gene, clone size, V gene, J gene, CDR3 protein, CDR3 DNA. The D gene is left open where the match is weak. The size entry is marked missing in some rows and otherwise reads once, few, many or a size class.

CDR3 length: 14
D gene: NA
clone size: NA
V gene: TRBV7-8
J gene: TRBJ2-5
CDR3 protein: CASSLTWSQETQYF
CDR3 DNA: TGTGCCAGCAGCCTAACGTGGAGCCAAGAGACCCAGTACTTC

CDR3 length: 14
D gene: NA
clone size: once
V gene: TRBV7-9
J gene: TRBJ2-7
CDR3 protein: CASSNPGRDYEQYF
CDR3 DNA: TGTGCCAGCAGCAATCCGGGACGGGACTACGAGCAGTACTTC

CDR3 length: 17
D gene: TRBD1
clone size: NA
V gene: TRBV30
J gene: TRBJ1-2
CDR3 protein: CAWSVLTGGSFNYGYTF
CDR3 DNA: TGTGCCTGGAGTGTACTGACAGGGGGCTCTTTTAACTATGGCTACACCTTC

CDR3 length: 10
D gene: NA
clone size: NA
V gene: TRBV6-6
J gene: TRBJ1-2
CDR3 protein: CASWGSGYTF
CDR3 DNA: TGTGCCAGCTGGGGGTCGGGCTACACCTTC

CDR3 length: 15
D gene: NA
clone size: NA
V gene: TRBV15
J gene: TRBJ2-7
CDR3 protein: CATSRDHVVSYEQYF
CDR3 DNA: TGTGCCACCAGCAGAGATCATGTGGTCTCCTACGAGCAGTACTTC

CDR3 length: 16
D gene: TRBD1
clone size: NA
V gene: TRBV28
J gene: TRBJ1-4
CDR3 protein: CASRGQGAATNEKLFF
CDR3 DNA: TGTGCCAGCAGGGGACAGGGGGCTGCAACTAATGAAAAACTGTTTTTT

CDR3 length: 15
D gene: TRBD1
clone size: NA
V gene: TRBV25-1
J gene: TRBJ2-1
CDR3 protein: CASSGAGQGAYEQFF
CDR3 DNA: TGTGCCAGCAGTGGGGCCGGACAGGGGGCCTATGAGCAGTTCTTC

CDR3 length: 14
D gene: NA
clone size: NA
V gene: TRBV13
J gene: TRBJ1-5
CDR3 protein: CASSSRYSNQPQHF
CDR3 DNA: TGTGCCAGCAGCTCCCGATATAGCAATCAGCCCCAGCATTTT

CDR3 length: 12
D gene: NA
clone size: NA
V gene: TRBV5-1
J gene: TRBJ2-1
CDR3 protein: CASSLEVGEQFF
CDR3 DNA: TGCGCCAGCAGCTTGGAAGTAGGTGAGCAGTTCTTC

CDR3 length: 15
D gene: TRBD2
clone size: NA
V gene: TRBV28
J gene: TRBJ2-1
CDR3 protein: CASSSSGTFYNEQFF
CDR3 DNA: TGTGCCAGCAGTTCGAGCGGGACCTTCTACAATGAGCAGTTCTTC

CDR3 length: 14
D gene: TRBD1
clone size: NA
V gene: TRBV2
J gene: TRBJ1-2
CDR3 protein: CASSGPGQGMGYTF
CDR3 DNA: TGTGCCAGCAGTGGCCCTGGACAGGGGATGGGCTACACCTTC

CDR3 length: 14
D gene: TRBD2
clone size: NA
V gene: TRBV5-1
J gene: TRBJ2-1
CDR3 protein: CASSLFSGAAWQFF
CDR3 DNA: TGCGCCAGCAGCCTCTTTAGCGGGGCGGCCTGGCAGTTCTTC

CDR3 length: 17
D gene: NA
clone size: NA
V gene: TRBV27
J gene: TRBJ2-7
CDR3 protein: CASSFMGQGYGAYEQYF
CDR3 DNA: TGTGCCAGCAGTTTTATGGGACAAGGATATGGCGCCTACGAGCAGTACTTC

CDR3 length: 13
D gene: NA
clone size: NA
V gene: TRBV11-3
J gene: TRBJ2-5
CDR3 protein: CASSSTGTGAQYF
CDR3 DNA: TGTGCCAGCAGCTCTACGGGCACTGGAGCCCAGTACTTC

CDR3 length: 14
D gene: NA
clone size: NA
V gene: TRBV6-1
J gene: TRBJ2-5
CDR3 protein: CASSPKALQETQYF
CDR3 DNA: TGTGCCAGCAGCCCCAAAGCGTTACAAGAGACCCAGTACTTC

CDR3 length: 15
D gene: NA
clone size: NA
V gene: TRBV21-1
J gene: TRBJ2-3
CDR3 protein: CASSKTPLGLDTQYF
CDR3 DNA: TGTGCCAGCAGCAAAACCCCCCTGGGCTTGGATACGCAGTATTTT

CDR3 length: 12
D gene: NA
clone size: NA
V gene: TRBV30
J gene: TRBJ2-7
CDR3 protein: CAWSVGTYEQYF
CDR3 DNA: TGTGCCTGGAGTGTAGGGACTTACGAGCAGTACTTC

CDR3 length: 13
D gene: TRBD2
clone size: NA
V gene: TRBV5-1
J gene: TRBJ2-7
CDR3 protein: CASSLAQREGETF
CDR3 DNA: TGCGCCAGCAGCTTGGCCCAGCGGGAGGGGGAAACCTTC

CDR3 length: 11
D gene: NA
clone size: NA
V gene: TRBV7-2
J gene: TRBJ1-3
CDR3 protein: CASSLGNTIYF
CDR3 DNA: TGTGCCAGCAGCTTAGGAAACACCATATATTTT

CDR3 length: 15
D gene: NA
clone size: NA
V gene: TRBV19
J gene: TRBJ2-3
CDR3 protein: CASSESGALPDTQYF
CDR3 DNA: TGTGCCAGTAGTGAATCGGGAGCTCTCCCAGATACGCAGTATTTT

CDR3 length: 15
D gene: NA
clone size: NA
V gene: TRBV6-1
J gene: TRBJ2-5
CDR3 protein: CASSHSVGYQETQYF
CDR3 DNA: TGTGCCAGCAGCCATTCAGTTGGCTACCAAGAGACCCAGTACTTC

CDR3 length: 15
D gene: NA
clone size: NA
V gene: TRBV5-4
J gene: TRBJ2-6
CDR3 protein: CASSGRGSGANVLTF
CDR3 DNA: TGTGCCAGTTCGGGTAGAGGCTCTGGGGCCAACGTCCTGACTTTC

CDR3 length: 13
D gene: TRBD1
clone size: NA
V gene: TRBV2
J gene: TRBJ2-7
CDR3 protein: CASTGTGNYEQYF
CDR3 DNA: TGTGCCAGCACCGGGACAGGTAACTACGAGCAGTACTTC

CDR3 length: 13
D gene: NA
clone size: NA
V gene: TRBV6-5
J gene: TRBJ2-7
CDR3 protein: CASSVTGWHEQYF
CDR3 DNA: TGTGCCAGCAGTGTTACAGGGTGGCACGAGCAGTACTTC

CDR3 length: 13
D gene: NA
clone size: NA
V gene: TRBV29-1
J gene: TRBJ1-5
CDR3 protein: CSVVPGAGQPQHF
CDR3 DNA: TGCAGCGTTGTCCCAGGGGCAGGCCAGCCCCAGCATTTT

CDR3 length: 19
D gene: TRBD2
clone size: NA
V gene: TRBV12-5
J gene: TRBJ2-1
CDR3 protein: CASGLGLAAGGRFDNEQFF
CDR3 DNA: TGTGCTAGTGGTCTTGGACTAGCGGCAGGGGGACGCTTTGACAATGAGCAGTTCTTC

CDR3 length: 14
D gene: NA
clone size: NA
V gene: TRBV4-1
J gene: TRBJ2-4
CDR3 protein: CASSQEGRGNIQYF
CDR3 DNA: TGCGCCAGCAGCCAAGAGGGTAGGGGGAACATTCAGTACTTC

CDR3 length: 16
D gene: TRBD2
clone size: NA
V gene: TRBV5-1
J gene: TRBJ2-7
CDR3 protein: CASSFEMTSGRVEQYF
CDR3 DNA: TGCGCCAGCAGCTTTGAGATGACTAGCGGGAGAGTTGAGCAGTACTTC

CDR3 length: 17
D gene: TRBD1
clone size: NA
V gene: TRBV15
J gene: TRBJ2-7
CDR3 protein: CATSRDPSGQGLYEQYF
CDR3 DNA: TGTGCCACCAGCAGAGATCCCTCCGGACAGGGACTCTACGAGCAGTACTTC

CDR3 length: 12
D gene: NA
clone size: NA
V gene: TRBV10-1
J gene: TRBJ2-1
CDR3 protein: CASSESGYEQFF
CDR3 DNA: TGCGCCAGCAGTGAGTCAGGGTATGAGCAGTTCTTC

CDR3 length: 13
D gene: TRBD1
clone size: NA
V gene: TRBV4-3
J gene: TRBJ1-1
CDR3 protein: CASSPDRSPEAFF
CDR3 DNA: TGCGCCAGCAGCCCGGACAGGAGCCCTGAAGCTTTCTTT

CDR3 length: 14
D gene: NA
clone size: NA
V gene: TRBV5-1
J gene: TRBJ2-3
CDR3 protein: CASSPPGDTNTQYF
CDR3 DNA: TGCGCCAGCAGCCCCCCCGGGGACACAAATACGCAGTATTTT

CDR3 length: 16
D gene: TRBD1
clone size: NA
V gene: TRBV28
J gene: TRBJ2-2
CDR3 protein: CASSSTGAPNTGELFF
CDR3 DNA: TGTGCCAGCAGCTCGACAGGGGCCCCTAACACCGGGGAGCTGTTTTTT

CDR3 length: 16
D gene: TRBD2
clone size: NA
V gene: TRBV19
J gene: TRBJ2-7
CDR3 protein: CASSIAGTSGNYEQYF
CDR3 DNA: TGTGCCAGTAGTATAGCTGGGACTAGCGGGAACTACGAGCAGTACTTC

CDR3 length: 15
D gene: TRBD1
clone size: NA
V gene: TRBV5-4
J gene: TRBJ1-1
CDR3 protein: CASSPGFRGRTEAFF
CDR3 DNA: TGTGCCAGCAGCCCCGGTTTCAGGGGGAGGACTGAAGCTTTCTTT

CDR3 length: 17
D gene: TRBD2
clone size: NA
V gene: TRBV5-1
J gene: TRBJ2-7
CDR3 protein: CASSLAILAESSYEQYF
CDR3 DNA: TGCGCCAGCAGCTTGGCGATCCTAGCGGAGAGCTCCTACGAGCAGTACTTC

CDR3 length: 17
D gene: NA
clone size: NA
V gene: TRBV19
J gene: TRBJ1-5
CDR3 protein: CASSWRGPPGGNQPQHF
CDR3 DNA: TGTGCCAGTAGTTGGAGGGGTCCGCCCGGGGGCAATCAGCCCCAGCATTTT

CDR3 length: 15
D gene: NA
clone size: NA
V gene: TRBV7-2
J gene: TRBJ1-4
CDR3 protein: CASSLVIGVGEKLFF
CDR3 DNA: TGTGCCAGCAGCTTAGTCATAGGGGTGGGTGAAAAACTGTTTTTT

CDR3 length: 16
D gene: NA
clone size: few
V gene: TRBV5-4
J gene: TRBJ1-2
CDR3 protein: CASSLAGALNFYGYTF
CDR3 DNA: TGTGCCAGCAGCTTGGCCGGCGCCCTCAACTTCTATGGCTACACCTTC

CDR3 length: 13
D gene: NA
clone size: NA
V gene: TRBV28
J gene: TRBJ1-5
CDR3 protein: CASSLLGDQPQHF
CDR3 DNA: TGTGCCAGCAGTTTATTGGGAGATCAGCCCCAGCATTTT

CDR3 length: 14
D gene: NA
clone size: NA
V gene: TRBV6-1
J gene: TRBJ1-5
CDR3 protein: CASSVDIRNQPQHF
CDR3 DNA: TGTGCCAGCAGTGTCGACATACGCAATCAGCCCCAGCATTTT

CDR3 length: 15
D gene: NA
clone size: NA
V gene: TRBV5-8
J gene: TRBJ2-2
CDR3 protein: CASSRTGKNTGELFF
CDR3 DNA: TGTGCCAGCAGCAGAACCGGGAAGAACACCGGGGAGCTGTTTTTT

CDR3 length: 15
D gene: TRBD2
clone size: NA
V gene: TRBV28
J gene: TRBJ2-1
CDR3 protein: CASSLEGGPRNEQFF
CDR3 DNA: TGTGCCAGCAGTTTAGAGGGAGGGCCTCGCAATGAGCAGTTCTTC

CDR3 length: 15
D gene: NA
clone size: NA
V gene: TRBV27
J gene: TRBJ1-3
CDR3 protein: CASSFQGKYGNTIYF
CDR3 DNA: TGTGCCAGCAGTTTTCAGGGGAAGTACGGAAACACCATATATTTT

CDR3 length: 18
D gene: NA
clone size: NA
V gene: TRBV19
J gene: TRBJ2-6
CDR3 protein: CASSTNLRGMSGANVLTF
CDR3 DNA: TGTGCCAGTAGTACCAACCTCAGGGGCATGTCTGGGGCCAACGTCCTGACTTTC

CDR3 length: 13
D gene: NA
clone size: NA
V gene: TRBV28
J gene: TRBJ2-7
CDR3 protein: CASNPGGGYEQYF
CDR3 DNA: TGTGCCAGCAATCCTGGGGGAGGCTACGAGCAGTACTTC

CDR3 length: 14
D gene: NA
clone size: NA
V gene: TRBV18
J gene: TRBJ2-7
CDR3 protein: CASSPPGPSYEQYF
CDR3 DNA: TGTGCCAGCTCACCGCCGGGCCCCTCCTACGAGCAGTACTTC

CDR3 length: 13
D gene: TRBD1
clone size: NA
V gene: TRBV5-1
J gene: TRBJ2-5
CDR3 protein: CATSEDRPETQYF
CDR3 DNA: TGCGCCACCTCGGAGGACAGGCCAGAGACCCAGTACTTC

CDR3 length: 15
D gene: TRBD2
clone size: NA
V gene: TRBV5-1
J gene: TRBJ2-1
CDR3 protein: CASSLAASGRQEQFF
CDR3 DNA: TGCGCCAGCAGCTTGGCTGCTAGCGGGAGACAAGAGCAGTTCTTC

CDR3 length: 13
D gene: NA
clone size: NA
V gene: TRBV5-4
J gene: TRBJ1-2
CDR3 protein: CASSLSGDYGYTF
CDR3 DNA: TGTGCCAGCAGCTTGTCAGGAGACTATGGCTACACCTTC

CDR3 length: 16
D gene: NA
clone size: once
V gene: TRBV15
J gene: TRBJ2-7
CDR3 protein: CATSRDTGVGSYEQYF
CDR3 DNA: TGTGCCACCAGCAGAGATACTGGTGTGGGTTCCTACGAGCAGTACTTC

CDR3 length: 16
D gene: NA
clone size: NA
V gene: TRBV14
J gene: TRBJ1-1
CDR3 protein: CASSQVSGTPNAEAFF
CDR3 DNA: TGTGCCAGCAGCCAAGTATCCGGGACACCGAACGCTGAAGCTTTCTTT

CDR3 length: 16
D gene: NA
clone size: NA
V gene: TRBV28
J gene: TRBJ2-1
CDR3 protein: CASSTPGEGGQNEQFF
CDR3 DNA: TGTGCCAGCAGTACCCCCGGGGAGGGGGGGCAAAATGAGCAGTTCTTC

CDR3 length: 13
D gene: NA
clone size: NA
V gene: TRBV15
J gene: TRBJ2-5
CDR3 protein: CATSRGTQETQYF
CDR3 DNA: TGTGCCACCAGCAGGGGGACCCAAGAGACCCAGTACTTC

CDR3 length: 13
D gene: TRBD2
clone size: NA
V gene: TRBV2
J gene: TRBJ2-1
CDR3 protein: CASSIAGSGEQFF
CDR3 DNA: TGTGCCAGCAGCATAGCGGGGAGCGGGGAGCAGTTCTTC

CDR3 length: 13
D gene: NA
clone size: NA
V gene: TRBV18
J gene: TRBJ1-5
CDR3 protein: CASSPNRNQPQHF
CDR3 DNA: TGTGCCAGCTCACCAAATCGAAATCAGCCCCAGCATTTT

CDR3 length: 14
D gene: NA
clone size: NA
V gene: TRBV6-5
J gene: TRBJ2-2
CDR3 protein: CASSYVQDTGELFF
CDR3 DNA: TGTGCCAGCAGTTACGTCCAAGACACCGGGGAGCTGTTTTTT

CDR3 length: 17
D gene: TRBD1
clone size: NA
V gene: TRBV5-1
J gene: TRBJ1-2
CDR3 protein: CASSTGQLLPINYGYTF
CDR3 DNA: TGCGCCAGCAGCACGGGACAGCTACTGCCAATTAACTATGGCTACACCTTC